This T cell receptor (beta chain) was obtained from a study of blood T cell repertoires in COVID-19. Across the study: COVID-19 samples from acute and convalescent phases originated in the United States, Italy and Spain. Nucleic acid was either cDNA or gDNA, and it came from T cells, B-cell-depleted T cells, or PBMCs.

The V gene lost 4 bases and the J gene lost 0 bases, with 8 bases spanning the gap. Germline CDR1 reads SGHNT; CDR2 reads YYREEE (reference sequence). The CDR3 totals 14 residues. Authors' data handling: How many nucleated cells were present was estimated from reference gene primer amplification. Profiling relied on immunoSEQ multiplex PCR, and the TCRdb table lists in-frame clones only, not all of them. V, J and clone size are taken as reported in that table, and D and trimming were inferred from the DNA itself. The sample has about 360,000 clones, roughly 86% seen once. The sequencing sample was made of peripheral blood. J is TRBJ2-1 and V is TRBV5-4, with D possibly matching TRBD1 (6 bases). This TCR was recovered from a human donor with acute or convalescent COVID-19. The donor label of this sample is uncertain. The CDR3 DNA reads TGTGCCAGCAGCCCACAGGGCTCCTACAATGAGCAGTTCTTC. This gives the protein CASSPQGSYNEQFF. The whole variable domain, filled in from reference TRBV5-4 and TRBJ2-1, reads ETGVTQSPTHLIKTRGQQVTLRCSSQSGHNTVSWYQQALGQGPQFIFQYYREEENGRGNFPPRFSGLQFPNYSSELNVNALELDDSALYLCASSPQGSYNEQFFGPGTRLTVL.